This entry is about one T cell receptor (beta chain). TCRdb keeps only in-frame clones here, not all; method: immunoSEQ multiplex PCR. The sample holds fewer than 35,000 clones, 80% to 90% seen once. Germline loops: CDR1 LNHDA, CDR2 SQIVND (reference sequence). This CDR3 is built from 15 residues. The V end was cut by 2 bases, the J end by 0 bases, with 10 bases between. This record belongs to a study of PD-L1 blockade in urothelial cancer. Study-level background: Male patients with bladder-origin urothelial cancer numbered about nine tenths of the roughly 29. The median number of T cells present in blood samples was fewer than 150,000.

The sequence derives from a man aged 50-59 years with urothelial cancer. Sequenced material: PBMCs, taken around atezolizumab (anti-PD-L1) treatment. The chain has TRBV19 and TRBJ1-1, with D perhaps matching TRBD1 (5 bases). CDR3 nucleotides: TGTGCCAGTAGTATAAGGGGCAGGTTGAACACTGAAGCTTTCTTT. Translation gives CASSIRGRLNTEAFF.